This T cell receptor beta chain was profiled in a study of PD-1 blockade in classical Hodgkin lymphoma. Points from the study as a whole: Prior to therapy, complete responders displayed diversity much like that of newly diagnosed patients. While CD8+ TCR diversity did not rise significantly by C4D1, CD4+ TCR diversity did. Repertoires differed for reasons still undefined, possibly disease activity or prior therapy.

The table came from immunoSEQ multiplex PCR; TCRdb's copy has only in-frame clones and leaves some out. Seen here are under 110,000 clones, around 88% observed once, and the top ten hold under 8%. This clone was seen more than once but under ten times. Its antigen is undetermined. CDR3 length: 12 amino acids. V was clipped by 4 bases and J by 7 bases; unmatched bases: 4. CDR1 is SGDLS and CDR2 is YYNGEE in the germline V gene. In every patient, relapse followed autologous stem cell transplantation, while exposure to brentuximab vedotin differed. This receptor was identified in a human donor with classical Hodgkin lymphoma. This chain links TRBV9 with TRBJ1-2; 7 positions agree with TRBD1. Specimen: peripheral blood mononuclear cells (PBMCs), collected before the second cycle of nivolumab. The CDR3 nucleotides read TGTGCCAGCAGCTCGACAGGGAGTGGCTACACCTTC. This encodes CASSSTGSGYTF.